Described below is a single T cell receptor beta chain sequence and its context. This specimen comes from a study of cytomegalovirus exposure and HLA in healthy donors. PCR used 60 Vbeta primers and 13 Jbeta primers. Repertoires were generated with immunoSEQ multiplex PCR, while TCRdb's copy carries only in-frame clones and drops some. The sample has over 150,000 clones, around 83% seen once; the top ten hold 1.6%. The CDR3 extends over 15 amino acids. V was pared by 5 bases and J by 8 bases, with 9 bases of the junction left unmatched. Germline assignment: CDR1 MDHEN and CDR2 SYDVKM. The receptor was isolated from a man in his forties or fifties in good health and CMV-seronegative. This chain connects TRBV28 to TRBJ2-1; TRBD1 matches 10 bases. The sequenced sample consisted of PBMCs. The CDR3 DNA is TGTGCCAGCAGTCCACCGGGACAGGGGTCCTATGAGCAGTTCTTC. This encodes CASSPPGQGSYEQFF.